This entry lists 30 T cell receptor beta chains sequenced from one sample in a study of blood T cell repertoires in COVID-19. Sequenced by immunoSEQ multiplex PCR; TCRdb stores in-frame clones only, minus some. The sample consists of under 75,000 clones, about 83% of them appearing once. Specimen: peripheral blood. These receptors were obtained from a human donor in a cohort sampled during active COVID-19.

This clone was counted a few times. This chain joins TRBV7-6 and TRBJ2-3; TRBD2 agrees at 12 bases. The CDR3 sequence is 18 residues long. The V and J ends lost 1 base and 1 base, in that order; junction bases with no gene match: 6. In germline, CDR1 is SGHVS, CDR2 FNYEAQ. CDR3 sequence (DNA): TGTGCCAGCAGCTTAGATCTAGCGGGAGGGCCGGGCACAGATACGCAGTATTTT. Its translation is CASSLDLAGGPGTDTQYF.

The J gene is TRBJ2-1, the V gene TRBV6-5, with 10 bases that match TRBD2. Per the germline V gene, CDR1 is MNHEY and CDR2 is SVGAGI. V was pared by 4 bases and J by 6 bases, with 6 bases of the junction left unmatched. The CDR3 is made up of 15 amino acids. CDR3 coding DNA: TGTGCCAGCAGTTTCCTAGCGGGAGTCCGCAATGAGCAGTTCTTC. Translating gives CASSFLAGVRNEQFF.

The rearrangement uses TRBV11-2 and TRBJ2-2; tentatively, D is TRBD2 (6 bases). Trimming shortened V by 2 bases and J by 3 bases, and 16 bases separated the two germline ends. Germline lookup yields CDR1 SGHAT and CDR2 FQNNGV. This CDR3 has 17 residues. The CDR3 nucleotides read TGTGCCAGCAGCTTAATGGTGTTCGCGGGACACACCGGGGAGCTGTTTTTT. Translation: CASSLMVFAGHTGELFF.

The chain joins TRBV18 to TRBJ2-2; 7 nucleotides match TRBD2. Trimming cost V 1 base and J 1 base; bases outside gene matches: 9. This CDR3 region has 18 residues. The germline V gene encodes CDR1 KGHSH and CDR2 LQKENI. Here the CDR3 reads CASSPRASGPKNTGELFF. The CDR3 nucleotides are TGTGCCAGCTCACCACGGGCTAGCGGACCTAAGAACACCGGGGAGCTGTTTTTT.

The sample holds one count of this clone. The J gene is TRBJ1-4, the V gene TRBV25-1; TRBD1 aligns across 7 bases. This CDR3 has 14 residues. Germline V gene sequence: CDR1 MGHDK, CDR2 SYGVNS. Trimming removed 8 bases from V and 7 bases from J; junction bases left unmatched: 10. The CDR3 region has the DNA TGTGCCAGCTCGACACAGGGGTTGGGTGAAAAACTGTTTTTT. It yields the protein CASSTQGLGEKLFF.

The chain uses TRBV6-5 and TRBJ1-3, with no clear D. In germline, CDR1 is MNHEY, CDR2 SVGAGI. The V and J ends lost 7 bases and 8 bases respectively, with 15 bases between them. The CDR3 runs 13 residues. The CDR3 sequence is CASTFSRGDTIYF. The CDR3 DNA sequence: TGTGCCAGCACCTTCTCCAGAGGCGACACCATATATTTT.

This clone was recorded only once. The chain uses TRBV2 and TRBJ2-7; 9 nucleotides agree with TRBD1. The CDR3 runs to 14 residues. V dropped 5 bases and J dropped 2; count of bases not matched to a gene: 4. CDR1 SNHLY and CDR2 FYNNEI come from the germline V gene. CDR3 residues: CASSRTGATYEQYF. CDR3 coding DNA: TGTGCCAGCAGTCGGACAGGGGCGACCTACGAGCAGTACTTC.

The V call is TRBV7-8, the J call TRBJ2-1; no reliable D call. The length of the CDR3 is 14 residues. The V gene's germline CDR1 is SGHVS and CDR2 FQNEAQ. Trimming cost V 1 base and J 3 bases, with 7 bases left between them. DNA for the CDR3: TGTGCCAGCAGCTTAGTTACATTCTACAATGAGCAGTTCTTC. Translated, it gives CASSLVTFYNEQFF.

The CDR3 bases are TGTGCCACCAGTGAAGTCGGGGAGAACACCGGGGAGCTGTTTTTT. Translation gives CATSEVGENTGELFF. The gene calls are TRBV24-1 and TRBJ2-2; D may be TRBD2 (5 bases). Germline V gene data show CDR1 as KGHDR and CDR2 as SFDVKD. V lost 4 bases and J lost 1, with 9 bases in between. This CDR3 region has 15 residues.

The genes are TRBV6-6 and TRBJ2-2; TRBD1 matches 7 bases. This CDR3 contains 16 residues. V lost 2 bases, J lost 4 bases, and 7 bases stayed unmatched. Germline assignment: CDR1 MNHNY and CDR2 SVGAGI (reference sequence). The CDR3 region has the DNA TGTGCCAGCAGTTACCCCCAGGGGGTAGGCACCGGGGAGCTGTTTTTT. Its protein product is CASSYPQGVGTGELFF.

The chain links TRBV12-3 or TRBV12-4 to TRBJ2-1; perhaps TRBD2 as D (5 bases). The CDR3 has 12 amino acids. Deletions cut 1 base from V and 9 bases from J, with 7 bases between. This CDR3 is CASSLGLPEQFF. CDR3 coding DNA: TGTGCCAGCAGTTTAGGACTACCTGAGCAGTTCTTC.

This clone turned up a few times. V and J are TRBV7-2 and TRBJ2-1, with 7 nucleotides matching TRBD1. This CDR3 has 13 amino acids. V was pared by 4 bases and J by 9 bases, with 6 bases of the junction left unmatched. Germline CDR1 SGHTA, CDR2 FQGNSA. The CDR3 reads CASSSTGAGEQFF. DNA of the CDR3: TGTGCCAGCAGCTCTACAGGGGCTGGTGAGCAGTTCTTC. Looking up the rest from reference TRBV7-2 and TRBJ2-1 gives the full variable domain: GAGVSQSPSNKVTEKGKDVELRCDPISGHTALYWYRQSLGQGLEFLIYFQGNSAPDKSGLPSDRFSAERTGGSVSTLTIQRTQQEDSAVYLCASSSTGAGEQFFGPGTRLTVL.

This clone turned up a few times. The CDR3 DNA follows: TGCAGTGCTAGAGAAACCAGGGGCTACACCTTC. Amino acids: CSARETRGYTF. V and J are TRBV20-1 and TRBJ1-2; D ambiguous. The V end was cut by 0 bases, the J end by 8 bases, with 7 bases between. CDR3 length: 11 amino acids. Germline CDR1 DFQATT, CDR2 SNEGSKA (reference sequence).

The CDR3 is CASSSAGFSGYTF. The CDR3 DNA follows: TGTGCCAGCAGCTCCGCAGGGTTTAGTGGCTACACCTTC. This chain joins TRBV7-9 and TRBJ1-2; D is possibly TRBD1 (5 bases). The CDR3 extends over 13 amino acids. Trimming shortened V by 4 bases and J by 7 bases, and 13 bases separated the two germline ends. CDR1 and CDR2 (germline): SEHNR, FQNEAQ (reference sequence).

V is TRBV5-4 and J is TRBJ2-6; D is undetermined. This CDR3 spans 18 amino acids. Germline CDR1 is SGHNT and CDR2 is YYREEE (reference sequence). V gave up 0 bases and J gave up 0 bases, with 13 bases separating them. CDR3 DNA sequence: TGTGCCAGCAGCTTGGCCGGTTTAGGAGACTCTGGGGCCAACGTCCTGACTTTC. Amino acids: CASSLAGLGDSGANVLTF.

The CDR3 sequence: CSVRDRGNEQYF. CDR3 in DNA: TGCAGCGTCCGGGACAGGGGAAACGAGCAGTACTTC. This sequence joins TRBV29-1 and TRBJ2-7; 10 bases map to TRBD1. V trimming: 6 bases; J trimming: 5 bases; junction bases outside the gene matches: 4. This CDR3 is 12 amino acids long. The germline CDR1 and CDR2 sequences are SQVTM and ANQGSEA.

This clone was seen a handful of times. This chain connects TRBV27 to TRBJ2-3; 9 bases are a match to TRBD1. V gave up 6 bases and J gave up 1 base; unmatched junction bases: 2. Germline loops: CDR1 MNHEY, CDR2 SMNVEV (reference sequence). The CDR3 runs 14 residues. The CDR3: CASRRDRGTDTQYF. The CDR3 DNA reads TGTGCCAGCAGGAGGGACAGGGGCACAGATACGCAGTATTTT.

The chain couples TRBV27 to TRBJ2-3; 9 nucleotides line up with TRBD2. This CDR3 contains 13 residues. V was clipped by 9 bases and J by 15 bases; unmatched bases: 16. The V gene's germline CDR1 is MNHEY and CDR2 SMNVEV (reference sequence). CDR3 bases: TGTGCCAGTAGATCCCTGGCGGGAGGGCCCTCATATTTT. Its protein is CASRSLAGGPSYF.

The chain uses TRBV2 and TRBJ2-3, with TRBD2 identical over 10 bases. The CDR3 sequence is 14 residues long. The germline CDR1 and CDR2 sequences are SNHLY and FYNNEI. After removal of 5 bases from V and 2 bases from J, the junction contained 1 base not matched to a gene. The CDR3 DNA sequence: TGTGCCAGCAGTAGCGGGGGGGCCACAGATACGCAGTATTTT. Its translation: CASSSGGATDTQYF.

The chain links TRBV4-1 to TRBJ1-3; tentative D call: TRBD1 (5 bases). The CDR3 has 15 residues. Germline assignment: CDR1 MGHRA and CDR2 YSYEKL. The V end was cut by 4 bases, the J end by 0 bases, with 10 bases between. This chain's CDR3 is CASSRRAFSGNTIYF. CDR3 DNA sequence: TGCGCCAGCAGCCGCAGGGCGTTCTCTGGAAACACCATATATTTT.

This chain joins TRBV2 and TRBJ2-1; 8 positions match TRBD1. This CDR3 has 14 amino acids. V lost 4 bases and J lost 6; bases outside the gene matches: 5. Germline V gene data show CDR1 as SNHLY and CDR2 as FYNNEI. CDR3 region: CASSVGRGRNEQFF. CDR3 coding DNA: TGTGCCAGCAGTGTCGGCAGGGGGCGCAATGAGCAGTTCTTC.

In DNA form, the CDR3 reads TGCGCCAGCAGGAGTCTAAAAGACAGCCAAGAGACCCAGTACTTC. Translating it yields CASRSLKDSQETQYF. V gene TRBV5-1 combines with J gene TRBJ2-5, with D possibly being TRBD1 (5 bases). This CDR3 has 15 residues. Trimming cost V 5 bases and J 1 base, with 15 bases left between them. Germline V CDR1 and CDR2: SGHRS, YFSETQ.

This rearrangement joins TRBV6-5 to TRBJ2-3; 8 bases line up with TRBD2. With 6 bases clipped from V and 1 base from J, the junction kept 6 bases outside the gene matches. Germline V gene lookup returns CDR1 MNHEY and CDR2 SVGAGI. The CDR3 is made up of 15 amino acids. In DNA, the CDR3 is TGTGCCAGCAGCCCCATCGGGAGGGGCACAGATACGCAGTATTTT. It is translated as CASSPIGRGTDTQYF.

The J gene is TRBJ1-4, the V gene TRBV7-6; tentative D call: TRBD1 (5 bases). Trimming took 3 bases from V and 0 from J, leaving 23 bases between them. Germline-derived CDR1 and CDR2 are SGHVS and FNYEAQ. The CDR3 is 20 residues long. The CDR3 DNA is TGTGCCAGCAGCTTCCCGCGCGGAGGGGAGTCTCAGACAACTAATGAAAAACTGTTTTTT. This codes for CASSFPRGGESQTTNEKLFF. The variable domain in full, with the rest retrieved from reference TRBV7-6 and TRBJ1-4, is GAGVSQSPRYKVTKRGQDVALRCDPISGHVSLYWYRQALGQGPEFLTYFNYEAQQDKSGLPNDRFSAERPEGSISTLTIQRTEQRDSAMYRCASSFPRGGESQTTNEKLFFGSGTQLSVL.

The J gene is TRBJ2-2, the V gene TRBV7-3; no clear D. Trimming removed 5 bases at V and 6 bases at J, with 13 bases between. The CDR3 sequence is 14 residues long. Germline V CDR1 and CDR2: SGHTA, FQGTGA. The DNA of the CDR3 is TGTGCCAGCAGCCCCCGCGCCCTGGCCGGGGAGCTGTTTTTT. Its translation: CASSPRALAGELFF.

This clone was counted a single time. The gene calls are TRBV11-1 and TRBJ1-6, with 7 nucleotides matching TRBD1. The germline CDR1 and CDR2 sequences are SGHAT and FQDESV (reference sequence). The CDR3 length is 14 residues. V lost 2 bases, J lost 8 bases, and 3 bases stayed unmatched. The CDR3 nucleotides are TGTGCCAGCAGCTTAACAGGGGTTTATTCACCCCTCCACTTT. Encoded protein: CASSLTGVYSPLHF.

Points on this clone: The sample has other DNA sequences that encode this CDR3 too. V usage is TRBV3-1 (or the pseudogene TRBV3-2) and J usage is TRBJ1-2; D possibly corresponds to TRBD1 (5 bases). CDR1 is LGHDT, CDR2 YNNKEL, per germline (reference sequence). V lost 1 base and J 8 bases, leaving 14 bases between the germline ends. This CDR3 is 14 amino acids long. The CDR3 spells CASSQGGAGGGYTF. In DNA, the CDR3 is TGTGCCAGCAGCCAAGGTGGGGCCGGGGGGGGCTACACCTTC.

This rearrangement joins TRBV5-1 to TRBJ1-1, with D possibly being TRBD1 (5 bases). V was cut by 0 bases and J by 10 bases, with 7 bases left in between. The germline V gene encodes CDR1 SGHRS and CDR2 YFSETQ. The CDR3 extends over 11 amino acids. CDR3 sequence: CASSLDGGAFF. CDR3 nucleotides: TGCGCCAGCAGCTTGGACGGGGGAGCTTTCTTT. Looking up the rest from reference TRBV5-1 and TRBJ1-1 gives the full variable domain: KAGVTQTPRYLIKTRGQQVTLSCSPISGHRSVSWYQQTPGQGLQFLFEYFSETQRNKGNFPGRFSGRQFSNSRSEMNVSTLELGDSALYLCASSLDGGAFFGQGTRLTVV.

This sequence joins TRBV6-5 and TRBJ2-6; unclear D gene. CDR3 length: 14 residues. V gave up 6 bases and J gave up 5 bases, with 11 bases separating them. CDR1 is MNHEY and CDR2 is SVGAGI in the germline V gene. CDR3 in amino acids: CASRPASWANVLTF. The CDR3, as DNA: TGTGCCAGCAGACCCGCTAGTTGGGCCAACGTCCTGACTTTC.

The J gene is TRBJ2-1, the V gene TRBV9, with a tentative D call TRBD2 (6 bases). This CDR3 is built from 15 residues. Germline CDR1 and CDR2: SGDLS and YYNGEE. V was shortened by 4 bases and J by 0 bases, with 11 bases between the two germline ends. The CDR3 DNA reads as TGTGCCAGCAGCACGGACGGGGGCTCCTACAATGAGCAGTTCTTC. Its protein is CASSTDGGSYNEQFF.